The clone carrying this TCR beta chain was seen ten or more times. Its matching antigen is unknown. V dropped 2 bases and J dropped 15; count of bases not matched to a gene: 19. The germline V gene encodes CDR1 MNHEY and CDR2 SVGEGT. The CDR3 loop spans 16 amino acids. TCR alpha and beta CDR3 regions were amplified from RNA using iRepertoire nested multiplex PCR. Input was 100-400 ng of tissue mRNA or PBMC total RNA. TCRdb reprocessed the multiplex PCR reads via MiXCR and lists one record per CDR3 protein. The sample gives about 140,000 distinct CDR3 sequences, approximately 39% of which show up once; around 18% is in the top ten. This sample was included in a study of glioma-infiltrating T cells. Study-wide results and caveats: Above-expected tissue-blood divergence occurred in all gliomas, most in low-grade ones. Only very few CDR3 sequences appeared in both tissue and blood.

The sample was glioma tissue, nonneoplastic brain tissue, or PBMCs (not recorded which). The chain combines TRBV6-2 or TRBV6-3 with TRBJ2-1, with TRBD1 matching over 7 bases. The clonotype comes from a human donor with low-grade glioma or glioblastoma, undergoing nonglioma brain surgery, or in good health (not recorded which). The CDR3 region is CASSYAKSTKTGLVFF. For the CDR3, the DNA is TGTGCCAGCAGTTACGCGAAATCGACAAAGACAGGGTTAGTGTTCTTC.